This TCR beta chain was captured in a study of graft-versus-host responses after intestinal transplantation. Study background: Anti-thymocyte globulin served as induction for all recipients, who then took tacrolimus and steroids for about 3 years.

Data came from immunoSEQ multiplex PCR; TCRdb stores just in-frame clones and leaves some out. The sample has some 120,000 clones, less than 95% seen once. V lost 4 bases to trimming and J lost 4 bases; unmatched junction nucleotides: 2. The CDR3 has 15 amino acids. CDR1 is SGHRS and CDR2 is YFSETQ in the germline V gene. A word on this clone: Its antigen remains unidentified.

The source is a human donor who received an intestinal transplant. The sample here was unstimulated CD4+ T cells sorted from spleen or lymph node cells, taken before intestinal transplant. V and J are TRBV5-1 and TRBJ2-3; 14 bases align to TRBD2. The CDR3 bases are TGCGCCAGCAGCCCGGGACTAGCGGGAGCAGATACGCAGTATTTT. Its translation: CASSPGLAGADTQYF.